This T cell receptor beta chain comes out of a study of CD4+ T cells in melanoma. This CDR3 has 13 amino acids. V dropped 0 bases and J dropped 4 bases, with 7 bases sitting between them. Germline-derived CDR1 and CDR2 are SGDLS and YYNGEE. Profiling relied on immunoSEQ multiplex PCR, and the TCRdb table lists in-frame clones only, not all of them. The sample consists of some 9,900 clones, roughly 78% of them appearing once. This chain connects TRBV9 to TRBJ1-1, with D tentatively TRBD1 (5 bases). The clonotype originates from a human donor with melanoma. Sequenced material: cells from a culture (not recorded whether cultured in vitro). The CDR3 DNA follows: TGTGCCAGCAGCGTAGGGGGACGCACTGAAGCTTTCTTT. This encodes CASSVGGRTEAFF. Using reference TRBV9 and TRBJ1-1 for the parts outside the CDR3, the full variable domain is DSGVTQTPKHLITATGQRVTLRCSPRSGDLSVYWYQQSLDQGLQFLIQYYNGEERAKGNILERFSAQQFPDLHSELNLSSLELGDSALYFCASSVGGRTEAFFGQGTRLTVV.